The 27 T cell receptor beta chains below were found in one sample sequenced in a study of spatial heterogeneity in lung cancer. General observations from the study: Within tumors, counts of expanded alpha and beta TCRs tracked tumor mutation counts.

TCRdb re-analysed the 5' RACE reads in MiXCR, keeping a single row per CDR3 protein. The repertoire holds some 13,000 distinct CDR3 sequences, with about 4% as singletons. What these receptors recognize is not known. Noted time point: sample taken at primary tumor resection. The source material was lung tumor tissue, sampled at surgery. These receptors were collected from a male donor with early-stage non-small cell lung cancer.

V usage is TRBV7-1 and J usage is TRBJ2-5; 9 bases are a match to TRBD1. TRBV7-1 is labeled an ORF, and its function is uncertain. The CDR3 is 16 amino acids. The V segment lost 2 bases and the J segment 2 bases; nucleotides outside the gene matches: 6. The CDR3 DNA reads as TGTGCCAGCAGCTCATCCGGGACAGGGATACAAGAGACCCAGTACTTC. Translating it yields CASSSSGTGIQETQYF.

This clonotype was recorded many times. The chain employs TRBV7-2 and TRBJ2-3; the match to TRBD2 covers 13 bases. CDR1 is SGHTA and CDR2 is FQGNSA in the germline V gene. V gave up 5 bases and J gave up 6 bases; unmatched junction bases: 5. This CDR3 region has 15 residues. CDR3 nucleotides: TGTGCCAGCAGCAGACTAGCGGGGGGCCGGGATACGCAGTATTTT. It codes for CASSRLAGGRDTQYF.

There are many counts of this clonotype. The chain couples TRBV11-2 to TRBJ1-6; D is unclear. Germline CDR1 reads SGHAT; CDR2 reads FQNNGV. The CDR3 loop spans 14 amino acids. V lost 11 bases to trimming and J lost 0 bases, with 11 bases between them. The CDR3 sequence is CASGRSSYNSPLHF. CDR3 bases: TGTGCCTCCGGGCGGAGCTCCTATAATTCACCCCTCCACTTT.

This clonotype was detected ten times or more. V gene TRBV18 combines with J gene TRBJ2-2; TRBD1 matches at 7 bases. After removal of 2 bases from V and 6 bases from J, the junction contained 0 bases not matched to a gene. The CDR3 has 13 amino acids. The germline gives CDR1 KGHSH, CDR2 LQKENI. The CDR3 coding sequence is TGTGCCAGCTCACCAAGGGGGCCCGGGGAGCTGTTTTTT. It is translated as CASSPRGPGELFF. Drawing the rest from reference TRBV18 and TRBJ2-2, the complete variable domain is NAGVMQNPRHLVRRRGQEARLRCSPMKGHSHVYWYRQLPEEGLKFMVYLQKENIIDESGMPKERFSAEFPKEGPSILRIQQVVRGDSAAYFCASSPRGPGELFFGEGSRLTVL.

This clonotype has ten or more counts. Here the CDR3 reads CASSSGLAGIDTQYF. CDR3 coding DNA: TGTGCCAGCAGCTCAGGACTAGCGGGAATAGATACGCAGTATTTT. V and J are TRBV5-4 and TRBJ2-3; 12 positions agree with TRBD2. Per germline, CDR1 SGHNT and CDR2 YYREEE (reference sequence). The CDR3 runs to 15 residues. J was trimmed by 5 bases and V by 3 bases; bases with no gene match: 4.

The table lists this clonotype with many counts. This sequence joins TRBV2 and TRBJ2-1, with 12 positions matching TRBD2. This CDR3 comprises 18 residues. The J segment lost 0 bases and the V segment lost 4 bases, leaving 7 bases of the junction unmatched. Germline V gives CDR1 SNHLY, CDR2 FYNNEI. The CDR3 here is CASSVTSGGLSSYNEQFF. The CDR3 DNA is TGTGCCAGCAGTGTAACTAGCGGGGGGTTAAGCTCCTACAATGAGCAGTTCTTC.

This clonotype was recorded a few times. The rearrangement uses TRBV10-3 and TRBJ1-2; D gene unclear. Trimming removed 4 bases from V and 7 bases from J, with 16 bases in between. The germline gives CDR1 ENHRY, CDR2 SYGVKD. CDR3 length: 14 residues. CDR3 DNA: TGTGCCATCAGTGCGGCGGGGAAGGAGCGTGGCTACACCTTC. It yields the protein CAISAAGKERGYTF.

This clonotype was detected many times. The chain has TRBV9 and TRBJ2-3; 10 bases map to TRBD2. The CDR3 covers 15 residues. V shed 0 bases, J shed 7 bases, and the junction held 5 bases outside the gene matches. Looked up from germline, CDR1 is SGDLS and CDR2 is YYNGEE. CDR3 loop: CASSVGTSGENTQYF. The CDR3 coding sequence is TGTGCCAGCAGCGTAGGAACTAGCGGGGAGAATACGCAGTATTTT.

This clonotype was picked up a small number of times. V gene TRBV7-2 combines with J gene TRBJ1-2, with a weak D call TRBD1 (6 bases). Germline V gives CDR1 SGHTA, CDR2 FQGNSA. Trimming shortened V by 4 bases and J by 6 bases, and 9 bases separated the two germline ends. The CDR3 runs 12 residues. CDR3 nucleotide sequence: TGTGCCAGCAGCTGTTCAGGGGATGGCTACACCTTC. Translation: CASSCSGDGYTF.

At least ten counts were recorded for this clonotype. The gene calls are TRBV7-9 and TRBJ2-3; D unclear. In germline, CDR1 is SEHNR, CDR2 FQNEAQ (reference sequence). Trimming shortened V by 2 bases and J by 1 base, and 7 bases separated the two germline ends. The CDR3 runs 14 residues. For the CDR3, the DNA is TGTGCCAGCAGCTTACGATTTGGCACAGATACGCAGTATTTT. Translating gives CASSLRFGTDTQYF.

In its sample, this clonotype was seen a few times. The V call is TRBV6-6, the J call TRBJ2-5; TRBD1 aligns across 9 bases. The CDR3 runs 12 residues. V was pared by 10 bases and J by 2 bases, with 2 bases of the junction left unmatched. Germline-derived CDR1 and CDR2 are MNHNY and SVGAGI (reference sequence). CDR3 protein: CAIGQGQETQYF. CDR3 bases: TGTGCCATCGGACAGGGGCAAGAGACCCAGTACTTC.

Only one count was recorded for this clonotype. This clone may be a read error of a much larger clone one base away. This chain uses TRBV7-3 with TRBJ2-3, with TRBD1 as a possible D gene (7 bases). Per the germline V gene, CDR1 is SGHTA and CDR2 is FQGTGA. The CDR3 has 13 amino acids. CDR3 region: CASSSGGTDMQYF. The CDR3 DNA sequence: TGTGCCAGCAGCTCAGGGGGGACAGATATGCAGTATTTT.

This clonotype came up many times. The rearrangement uses TRBV20-1 and TRBJ2-7; 16 positions match TRBD2. This CDR3 contains 14 residues. V was pared by 3 bases and J by 7 bases, with 3 bases of the junction left unmatched. The germline V gene has CDR1 DFQATT and CDR2 SNEGSKA (reference sequence). CDR3 sequence reads: CSARGLAGGGEQYF. CDR3 coding DNA: TGCAGTGCTAGGGGACTAGCGGGAGGGGGGGAGCAGTACTTC.

This clonotype was picked up many times. J is TRBJ2-7 and V is TRBV5-5; TRBD1 matches at 10 bases. Germline V gene lookup returns CDR1 SGHKS and CDR2 YYEKEE (reference sequence). CDR3 size: 14 residues. V lost 2 bases, J lost 2 bases, and 1 base stayed unmatched. CDR3 nucleotide sequence: TGTGCCAGCAGCTTTGGGACAGGGGCCTACGAGCAGTACGTC. It encodes CASSFGTGAYEQYV.

This clonotype came up a few times. The V gene is TRBV20-1, the J gene TRBJ2-5; the D gene is possibly TRBD2 (6 bases). The CDR3 is 11 residues long. Trimming took 6 bases from V and 1 from J, leaving 6 bases between them. CDR1 DFQATT and CDR2 SNEGSKA come from the germline V gene (reference sequence). CDR3 sequence (DNA): TGCAGTGCGACTAGCCAAGAGACCCAGTACTTC. Protein sequence: CSATSQETQYF.

This clonotype was counted many times. The chain joins TRBV20-1 to TRBJ1-1; D is ambiguous. The germline V and J ends were trimmed by 6 bases and 3 bases, with 14 bases remaining between them. This CDR3 region has 13 residues. Germline values: CDR1 DFQATT, CDR2 SNEGSKA (reference sequence). The CDR3 loop is CSAPEGRYTEAFF. The CDR3 DNA reads as TGCAGTGCCCCTGAGGGCAGGTACACTGAAGCTTTCTTT.

This clonotype came up many times. The chain joins TRBV5-5 to TRBJ1-1, with D perhaps matching TRBD1 (6 bases). V was pared by 0 bases and J by 2 bases, with 17 bases between. Germline V gene lookup returns CDR1 SGHKS and CDR2 YYEKEE (reference sequence). This CDR3 contains 17 residues. The CDR3 reads CASSLGELNRVNTEAFF. CDR3 in DNA: TGTGCCAGCAGCTTGGGGGAGCTCAACAGGGTCAACACTGAAGCTTTCTTT.

A remark on this clonotype: Germline and junction disagree at one end, which may indicate a read error. The J gene is TRBJ1-2, the V gene TRBV20-1; 9 bases line up with TRBD1. Looked up from germline, CDR1 is DFQATT and CDR2 is SNEGSKA (reference sequence). The CDR3 runs 16 residues. CDR3 in DNA: TGCAGTGCTAGAGGGGGACAGGGAAGGAGGAACTATGGCGACAACTTC. Translation gives CSARGGQGRRNYGDNF.

This clonotype was recorded at least ten times. The CDR3 DNA reads as TGTGCCAGCGGAGACAGGGGCCCATCCTACGAGCAGTACTTC. Translating gives CASGDRGPSYEQYF. The chain uses TRBV6-2 or TRBV6-3 and TRBJ2-7; 8 bases line up with TRBD1. The germline CDR1 and CDR2 sequences are MNHEY and SVGEGT. V shed 8 bases and J 1 base; nucleotides not matched to a gene: 7. CDR3 length: 14 residues.

The table lists this clonotype with many counts. The rearrangement uses TRBV6-2 or TRBV6-3 and TRBJ2-7, with a possible D match to TRBD1 (6 bases). The V end was cut by 4 bases, the J end by 5 bases, with 21 bases between. CDR1 MNHEY and CDR2 SVGEGT come from the germline V gene. The length of the CDR3 is 16 residues. CDR3 protein: CASSSGRGQINHEQYV. The DNA for the CDR3 is TGTGCCAGCAGTTCGGGGAGAGGACAGATTAACCACGAGCAGTACGTC.

By frequency in the sample, this clonotype is hyperexpanded. The rearrangement uses TRBV2 and TRBJ2-1, with 7 nucleotides matching TRBD2. Losses at the gene ends were 8 bases for V and 0 bases for J; bases not matched to a gene: 7. CDR1 is SNHLY and CDR2 is FYNNEI in the germline V gene. The CDR3 consists of 15 residues. DNA for the CDR3: TGTGCCAGCGCCGGGGGGTCAAGCTCCTACAATGAGCAGTTCTTC. Amino acids: CASAGGSSSYNEQFF.

The V call is TRBV5-5, the J call TRBJ1-1; D is undetermined. V lost 4 bases and J lost 1, with 8 bases in between. The CDR3 contains 13 residues. CDR1 is SGHKS and CDR2 is YYEKEE in the germline V gene (reference sequence). The CDR3 region has the DNA TGTGCCAGCAGCCTCCAAAGGAACACTGAAGCTTTCTTT. This translates into CASSLQRNTEAFF.

This clonotype was seen ten or more times. Compared with germline, one end of the junction differs, possibly owing to a read error. V gene TRBV3-1 combines with J gene TRBJ2-5, with a tentative D call TRBD1 (7 bases). The CDR3 contains 13 residues. Germline assignment: CDR1 LGHDT and CDR2 YNNKEL (reference sequence). In DNA form, the CDR3 reads TGTGCCAGCGGGGGGCAGGGACAGCCGCTCATTTTCTTC. Translated: CASGGQGQPLIFF.

By share, this clonotype ranks as medium-sized. In DNA form, the CDR3 reads TGCGCCAGCAGCCAAGGGGCAGGGTATCCGTCAGATACGCAGTATTTT. This encodes CASSQGAGYPSDTQYF. The J gene is TRBJ2-3, the V gene TRBV4-1; possibly TRBD1 for D (5 bases). CDR3 length equals 16 residues. V dropped 1 base and J dropped 4 bases, with 15 bases sitting between them. Germline V gene lookup returns CDR1 MGHRA and CDR2 YSYEKL.

This clonotype is deemed medium-sized (0.01 to 0.1%). The V and J genes are TRBV10-2 and TRBJ2-5; TRBD2 agrees at 10 bases. Trimming took 6 bases from V and 4 from J; bases not matched to a gene: 8. The CDR3 length is 15 residues. Germline lookup yields CDR1 WSHSY and CDR2 SAAADI. The CDR3 spells CASRVRSGGAETQYF. The CDR3 nucleotides are TGCGCCAGCAGGGTTCGGAGCGGGGGGGCAGAGACCCAGTACTTC.

This clonotype was detected a few times. The V call is TRBV2, the J call TRBJ2-4; 7 nucleotides line up with TRBD2. CDR3 length: 13 residues. Germline CDR1 reads SNHLY; CDR2 reads FYNNEI. V lost 2 bases and J lost 9; bases outside the gene matches: 4. The CDR3 protein is CASSELREIIQYF. Written as DNA, the CDR3 is TGTGCCAGCAGTGAATTGCGGGAGATCATTCAGTACTTC.

The table lists this clonotype with a few counts. This chain uses TRBV27 with TRBJ2-1, with D possibly TRBD2 on 5 matching bases. Trimming left V 1 base short and J 10 bases short, with 20 bases between. The CDR3 loop spans 16 amino acids. Per germline, CDR1 MNHEY and CDR2 SMNVEV (reference sequence). The CDR3 protein is CASSLFLANKGSEQFF. The CDR3 DNA reads TGTGCCAGCAGTTTATTCCTAGCTAACAAAGGGTCGGAGCAGTTCTTC.